The table lists the clone carrying this TCR beta chain with a few counts. The sample originates from a study of identical twins. A universal primer site was incorporated via template switching, and the cDNA contained unique molecular identifiers. TCRdb re-analysed the 5' RACE reads in MiXCR, keeping a single row per CDR3 protein. The profile shows about 530,000 distinct CDR3 sequences, 20% to 25% of them singletons. The sample also formed part of further work on yellow fever vaccine responses in identical twins.

This TCR derives from a woman under 30 in good health. Sequences were obtained from CD4+ T cells sorted from blood.

CDR3 sequence: CASSSDLGEQFF. CDR3 sequence (DNA): TGCGCCAGCAGCTCGGACTTAGGTGAGCAGTTCTTC. The gene calls are TRBV5-1 and TRBJ2-1; D is perhaps TRBD2 (5 bases). V gave up 3 bases and J gave up 9 bases, with 10 bases separating them. Germline loops: CDR1 SGHRS, CDR2 YFSETQ. The CDR3 extends over 12 amino acids.